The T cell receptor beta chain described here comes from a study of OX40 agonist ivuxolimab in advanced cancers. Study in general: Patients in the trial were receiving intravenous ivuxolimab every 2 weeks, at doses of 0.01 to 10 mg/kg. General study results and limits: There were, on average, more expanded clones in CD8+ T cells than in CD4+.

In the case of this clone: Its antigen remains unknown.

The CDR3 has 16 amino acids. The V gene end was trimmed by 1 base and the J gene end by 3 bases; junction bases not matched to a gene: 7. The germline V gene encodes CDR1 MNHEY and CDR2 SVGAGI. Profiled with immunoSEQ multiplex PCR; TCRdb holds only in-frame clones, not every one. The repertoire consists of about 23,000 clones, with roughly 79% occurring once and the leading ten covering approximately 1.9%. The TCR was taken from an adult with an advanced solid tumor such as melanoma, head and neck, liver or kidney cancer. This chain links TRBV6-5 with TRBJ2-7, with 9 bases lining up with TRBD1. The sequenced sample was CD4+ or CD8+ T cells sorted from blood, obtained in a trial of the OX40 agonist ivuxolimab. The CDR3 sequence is CASSYFLGQGIYEQYF. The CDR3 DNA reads TGTGCCAGCAGTTACTTCCTAGGACAGGGGATCTACGAGCAGTACTTC.